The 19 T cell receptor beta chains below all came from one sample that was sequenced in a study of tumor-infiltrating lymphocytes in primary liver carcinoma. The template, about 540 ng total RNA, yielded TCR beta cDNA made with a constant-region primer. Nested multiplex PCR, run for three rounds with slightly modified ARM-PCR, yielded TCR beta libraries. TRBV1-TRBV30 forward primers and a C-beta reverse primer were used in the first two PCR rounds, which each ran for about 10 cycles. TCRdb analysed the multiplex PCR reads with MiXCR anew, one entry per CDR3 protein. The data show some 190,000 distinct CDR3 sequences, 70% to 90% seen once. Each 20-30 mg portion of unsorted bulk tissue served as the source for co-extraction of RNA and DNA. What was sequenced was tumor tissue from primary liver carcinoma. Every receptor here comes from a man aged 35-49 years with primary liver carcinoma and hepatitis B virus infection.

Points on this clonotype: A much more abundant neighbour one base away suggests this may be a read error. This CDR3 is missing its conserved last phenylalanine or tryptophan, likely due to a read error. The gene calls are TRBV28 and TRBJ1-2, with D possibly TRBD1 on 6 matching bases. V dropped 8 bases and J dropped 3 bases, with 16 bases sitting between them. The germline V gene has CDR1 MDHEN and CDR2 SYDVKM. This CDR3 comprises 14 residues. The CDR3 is CASYGRGRDYGYTS. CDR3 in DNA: TGTGCCAGCTATGGCCGGGGGCGCGACTATGGCTACACCTCC.

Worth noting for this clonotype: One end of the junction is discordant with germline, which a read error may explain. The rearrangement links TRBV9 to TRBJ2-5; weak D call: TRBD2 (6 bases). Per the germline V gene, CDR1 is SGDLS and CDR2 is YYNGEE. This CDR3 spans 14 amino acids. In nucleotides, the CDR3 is TGTCCCAGCAGCCTCGACGTTCGGGGGACGGCCCAGTACTTC. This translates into CPSSLDVRGTAQYF.

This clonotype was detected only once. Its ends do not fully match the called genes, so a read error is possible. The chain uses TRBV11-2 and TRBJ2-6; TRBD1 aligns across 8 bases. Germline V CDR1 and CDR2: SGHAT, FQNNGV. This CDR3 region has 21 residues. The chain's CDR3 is CASIMRGDRGISLSGADVLTF. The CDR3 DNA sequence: TGTGCCAGCATCATGAGGGGAGACAGGGGCATTTCCCTCTCTGGGGCCGACGTCCTGACTTTC.

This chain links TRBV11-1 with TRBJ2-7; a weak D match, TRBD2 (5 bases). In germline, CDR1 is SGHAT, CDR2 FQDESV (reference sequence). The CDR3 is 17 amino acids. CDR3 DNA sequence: TGTGCTAGAGGCTTAGGGTCGGCGGGTGAAAGCTCCTACGAGCAGTACTTC. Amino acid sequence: CARGLGSAGESSYEQYF. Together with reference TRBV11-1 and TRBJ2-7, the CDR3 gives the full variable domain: EAEVAQSPRYKITEKSQAVAFWCDPISGHATLYWYRQILGQGPELLVQFQDESVVDDSQLPKDRFSAERLKGVDSTLKIQPAELGDSAMYLCARGLGSAGESSYEQYFGPGTRLTVT.

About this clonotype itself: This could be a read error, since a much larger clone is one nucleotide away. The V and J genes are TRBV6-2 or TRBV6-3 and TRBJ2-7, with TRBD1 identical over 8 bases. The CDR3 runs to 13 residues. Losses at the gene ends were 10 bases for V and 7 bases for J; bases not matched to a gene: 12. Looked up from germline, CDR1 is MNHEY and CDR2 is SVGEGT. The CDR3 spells CANRGDSHKEQYF. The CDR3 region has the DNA TGTGCCAACAGGGGGGACTCCCACAAGGAGCAGTACTTC.

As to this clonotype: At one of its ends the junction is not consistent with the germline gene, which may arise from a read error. CDR3 residues: CASIEGPAGGGYGYIF. The CDR3 DNA reads as TGTGCCAGCATCGAAGGTCCGGCCGGAGGAGGATATGGCTACATCTTC. The chain is built from TRBV6-6 and TRBJ1-2, with no clear D. The CDR3 runs 16 residues. Germline CDR1 reads MNHNY; CDR2 reads SVGAGI (reference sequence).

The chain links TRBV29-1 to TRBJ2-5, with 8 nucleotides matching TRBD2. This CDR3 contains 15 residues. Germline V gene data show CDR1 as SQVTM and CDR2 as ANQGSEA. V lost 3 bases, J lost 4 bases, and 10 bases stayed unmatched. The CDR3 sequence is CSVDEGTSVRETQYF. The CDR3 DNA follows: TGCAGCGTTGACGAGGGGACTAGTGTACGAGAGACCCAGTACTTC.

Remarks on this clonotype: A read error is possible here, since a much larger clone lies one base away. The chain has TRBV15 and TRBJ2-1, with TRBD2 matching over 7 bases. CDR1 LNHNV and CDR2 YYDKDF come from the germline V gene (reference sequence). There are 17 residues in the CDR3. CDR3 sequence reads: CTTSRDTGGLSYDEQFF. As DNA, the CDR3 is TGTACCACCAGCAGAGACACGGGAGGTTTATCTTATGATGAGCAGTTCTTC.

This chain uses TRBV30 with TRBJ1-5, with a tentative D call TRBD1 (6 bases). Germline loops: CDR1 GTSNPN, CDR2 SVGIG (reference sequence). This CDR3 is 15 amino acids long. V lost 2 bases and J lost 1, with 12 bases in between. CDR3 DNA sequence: TGTGCCTGGAGTCCCATGGGGGCCAGCAATCAGCCCCAGCATTTT. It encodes CAWSPMGASNQPQHF.

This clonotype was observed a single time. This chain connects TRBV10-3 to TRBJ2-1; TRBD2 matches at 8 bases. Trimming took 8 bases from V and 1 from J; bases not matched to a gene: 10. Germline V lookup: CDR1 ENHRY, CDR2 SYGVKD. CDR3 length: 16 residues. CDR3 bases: TGTGCCATCGCCGCGTGGGCTAGCGGGTCCTACAATGAGCAGTTCTTC. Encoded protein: CAIAAWASGSYNEQFF.

The CDR3 is CASSLKWGSNQPQHF. In nucleotides, the CDR3 is TGTGCCAGCAGTTTAAAATGGGGTAGCAATCAGCCCCAGCATTTT. This chain links TRBV12-3 or TRBV12-4 with TRBJ1-5; no clear D gene. CDR3 length: 15 residues. Trimming shortened V by 2 bases and J by 0 bases, and 8 bases separated the two germline ends.

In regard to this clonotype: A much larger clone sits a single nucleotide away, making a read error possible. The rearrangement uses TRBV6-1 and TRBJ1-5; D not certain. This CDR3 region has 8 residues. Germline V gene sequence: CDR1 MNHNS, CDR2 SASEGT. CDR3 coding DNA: TGTACCAGCGAGGCCCAGCATTTT. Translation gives CTSEAQHF.

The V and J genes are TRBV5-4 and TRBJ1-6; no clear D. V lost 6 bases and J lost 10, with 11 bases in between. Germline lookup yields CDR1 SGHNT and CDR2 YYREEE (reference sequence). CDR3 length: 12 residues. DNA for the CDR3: TGTGCCAGCACCGGAGATGGGTCACCCCTCCACTTT. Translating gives CASTGDGSPLHF.

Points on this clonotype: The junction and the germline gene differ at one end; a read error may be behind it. CDR3 DNA: TGTGCCACTGGACAGGGGGTGACTTCCTATGAGCAATACTTC. It is translated as CATGQGVTSYEQYF. This sequence joins TRBV11-3 and TRBJ2-7, with TRBD1 matching 10 bases. CDR1 is SGHNT and CDR2 is YENEEA in the germline V gene. The CDR3 extends over 14 amino acids.

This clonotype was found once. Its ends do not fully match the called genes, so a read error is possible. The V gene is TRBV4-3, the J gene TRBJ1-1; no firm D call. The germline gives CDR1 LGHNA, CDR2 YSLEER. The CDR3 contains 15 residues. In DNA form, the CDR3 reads TGCGCAAGCAGCCAAGAGTTCGGGAAAAGAACTGAAGCTCTCTTT. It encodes CASSQEFGKRTEALF.

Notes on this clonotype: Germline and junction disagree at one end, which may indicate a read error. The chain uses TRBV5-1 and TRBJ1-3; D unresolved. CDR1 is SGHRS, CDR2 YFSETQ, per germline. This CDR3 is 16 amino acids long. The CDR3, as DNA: TGCGCCAGCTGCTTGGACGGGCAGGACCCTGGAAACACCATATATTTT. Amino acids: CASCLDGQDPGNTIYF.

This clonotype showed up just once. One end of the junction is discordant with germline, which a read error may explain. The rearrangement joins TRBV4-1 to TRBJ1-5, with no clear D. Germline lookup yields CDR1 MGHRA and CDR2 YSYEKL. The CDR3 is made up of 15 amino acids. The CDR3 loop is CASSQRVDSNQPQQF. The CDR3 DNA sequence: TGCGCCAGCAGCCAGAGGGTCGATAGCAATCAGCCCCAGCAATTT.

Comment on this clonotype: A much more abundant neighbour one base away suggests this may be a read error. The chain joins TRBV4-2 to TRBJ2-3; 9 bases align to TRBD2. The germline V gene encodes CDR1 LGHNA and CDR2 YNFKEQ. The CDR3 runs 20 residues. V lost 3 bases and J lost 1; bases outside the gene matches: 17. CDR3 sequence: CASSHLQGISGSERTDTQYF. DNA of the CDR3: TGTGCCAGCAGCCATCTCCAGGGGATTAGCGGGAGCGAACGCACAGATACGCAGTATTTT.

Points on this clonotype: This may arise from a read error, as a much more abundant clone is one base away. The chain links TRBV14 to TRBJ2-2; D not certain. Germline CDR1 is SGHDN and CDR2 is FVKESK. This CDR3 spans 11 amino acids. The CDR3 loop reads CVSSQVRELFF. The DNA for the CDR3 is TGTGTCAGCAGCCAAGTGCGGGAGCTGTTTTTT.